This T cell receptor beta chain was recovered during a study of shared clonotypes between healthy human individuals. Study-wide findings and caveats: Only blood underwent sampling, and tissue repertoires likely differ. The generation probabilities recorded for non-shared clonotypes fell below those of clonotypes shared by all four donors.

CD8 cells regarded as naive lacked CD45RO, were positively chosen for CCR7, and omitted terminally differentiated effector memory CD45RA+ cells. Concerning this clone: The antigen is undetermined.

TCRdb's table, derived via immunoSEQ multiplex PCR, lists solely in-frame clones and lacks some. The repertoire includes about 2.1 million clones, just under 95% of them detected once, and around 1.8% sits in the top ten. CDR3 length: 16 residues. Germline CDR1 and CDR2: MGHRA and YSYEKL. V gave up 3 bases and J gave up 0 bases, with 12 bases separating them. The receptor was derived from a man aged 18 to 35 in good health. Some clones in this sample may be carry-over from other donors' samples. Sequenced material: naive CD8+ T cells from PBMCs. The chain links TRBV4-1 to TRBJ1-5; D uncertain. The CDR3: CASSQGWASSNQPQHF. CDR3 DNA: TGCGCCAGCAGCCAGGGTTGGGCCTCTAGCAATCAGCCCCAGCATTTT.